There are a few counts of the clone carrying this T cell receptor (beta chain). Its specificity is not known. The read halts 3 residues ahead of the CDR3 end, with the missing end drawn from the germline J gene. The data were taken from a study of T cell clonality in common variable immunodeficiency. The CDR3 is made up of 14 amino acids. Trimming cost V 2 bases and J 3 bases; bases outside gene matches: 2. Germline V gene sequence: CDR1 SGHRS, CDR2 YFSETQ. All CVID subjects were on immunoglobulin replacement for at least one year. Findings and caveats of the study: Fewer deletions and N-nucleotide insertions were reportedly seen in common variable immunodeficiency TCR beta sequences.

Produced via immunoSEQ multiplex PCR; TCRdb's table is partial and in-frame only. There are approximately 30,000 clones in the sample, none observed a single time. This TCR was recovered from a human donor with common variable immunodeficiency. The sample comprised peripheral blood mononuclear cells. V gene TRBV5-1 combines with J gene TRBJ2-3; the match to TRBD2 covers 8 bases. The CDR3 loop is CASSFASGTDTQYF. Partial CDR3 DNA: TGCGCCAGCAGCTTTGCTAGCGGGACAGATACG.